The entry below describes one T cell receptor (beta chain). Its antigen remains unknown. In making TCR beta libraries, quantitative 5'-RACE with molecular barcodes was used. TCRdb recomputed calls from the 5' RACE reads with MiXCR, one row per CDR3 protein. The repertoire holds a few hundred thousand distinct CDR3 sequences, approximately 17% seen once, with 0.85% to 1.3% in the top ten. These data belong to a study of CD8 T cells in ankylosing spondylitis. Study-level findings and limits: Typical of ankylosing spondylitis blood, it appeared, was a TCR beta motif of about eight highly homologous variants. CD8+ by phenotype, disease-linked clones were relatively rare in peripheral blood. Disease-linked clones reportedly concentrated significantly in matched ankylosing spondylitis synovial fluid. Earlier work had already found some motif variants in reactive arthritis synovial fluid and blood.

Trimming removed 1 base from V and 1 base from J, with 16 bases in between. Germline-derived CDR1 and CDR2 are SGHTA and FQGNSA. CDR3 length equals 17 residues. The receptor was isolated from a male donor with ankylosing spondylitis. The V and J genes are TRBV7-2 and TRBJ2-5; D not certain. Sequenced input: blood, either unsorted or a sorted T cell fraction (not recorded which). Here the CDR3 reads CASSLGVNPSTQETQYF. The CDR3, as DNA: TGTGCCAGCAGCTTAGGTGTCAACCCATCCACCCAAGAGACCCAGTACTTC.